This TCR beta chain is drawn from a study of blood T cell repertoires in COVID-19. This clone appeared once. Assay: immunoSEQ multiplex PCR; the TCRdb copy retains only in-frame clones and omits some. The table has roughly 100,000 clones, about 90% seen once. The junction had 6 bases not matched to a gene; V was cut back by 4 bases and J by 4 bases. Germline CDR1 is ENHRY and CDR2 is SYGVKD. This CDR3 has 17 amino acids. The chain joins TRBV10-3 to TRBJ2-5, with 16 bases matching TRBD2. This clonotype originated in a human donor in a cohort sampled during active COVID-19. Sequenced sample: peripheral blood. DNA for the CDR3: TGTGCCATCAGTGGCCCGGGACTAGCGGGGGGGCCAGAGACCCAGTACTTC. This codes for CAISGPGLAGGPETQYF.